Listed here are 3 T cell receptor beta chains from one sample, sequenced in a study of cytomegalovirus exposure and HLA in healthy donors. The protocol was immunoSEQ multiplex PCR, while the TCRdb copy is restricted to in-frame clones and leaves out a portion. The data hold tens of thousands of clones, with just under 95% observed a single time. Material for sequencing was PBMCs. All receptors come from a man in his late teens or twenties in good health and CMV-seronegative.

The V gene is TRBV15, the J gene TRBJ2-7; D unclear. The CDR3 has 15 amino acids. V was cut by 1 base and J by 5 bases, with 15 bases left in between. The germline V gene has CDR1 LNHNV and CDR2 YYDKDF (reference sequence). CDR3 amino acids: CATSRGRLELNEQYF. The CDR3 DNA sequence: TGTGCCACCAGCAGAGGTCGCCTAGAACTGAACGAGCAGTACTTC.

The chain recombines TRBV30 with TRBJ1-5, with 10 positions matching TRBD1. This CDR3 is 15 amino acids long. The trim removed 4 bases at V and 6 bases at J, leaving 9 bases unmatched. The germline CDR1 and CDR2 sequences are GTSNPN and SVGIG (reference sequence). The CDR3 loop is CAWNTGTGELQPQHF. The CDR3 coding sequence is TGTGCCTGGAATACCGGGACAGGGGAACTTCAGCCCCAGCATTTT.

This rearrangement joins TRBV11-2 to TRBJ2-1, with unresolved D. CDR1 SGHAT and CDR2 FQNNGV come from the germline V gene. This CDR3 contains 12 residues. With 1 base removed from V and 9 bases from J, the gap between germline ends came to 7 bases. CDR3 nucleotides: TGTGCCAGCAGCTTAGCCCCGGGTGAGCAGTTCTTC. Protein: CASSLAPGEQFF. Full variable domain (rest looked up from reference TRBV11-2 and TRBJ2-1): EAGVAQSPRYKIIEKRQSVAFWCNPISGHATLYWYQQILGQGPKLLIQFQNNGVVDDSQLPKDRFSAERLKGVDSTLKIQPAKLEDSAVYLCASSLAPGEQFFGPGTRLTVL.